This T cell receptor (beta chain) was recovered during a study of blood T cell repertoires in COVID-19. As for the study in general: The United States, Italy and Spain were the sources of the acute and convalescent COVID-19 samples. T cells, B-cell-depleted T cells, or PBMCs supplied cDNA or gDNA.

In the source study's methods: How many nucleated cells were present was estimated from reference gene primer amplification. Only in-frame clones appear in the TCRdb table, and some are missing; sequencing was by immunoSEQ multiplex PCR. V, J and clone size were drawn from that table, and D and trimming were deduced from the DNA. The profile shows 94,000 or so clones, roughly 82% of them singletons. V lost 2 bases, J lost 5 bases, and 7 bases lay in between. This CDR3 is 13 amino acids long. The receptor's source is a man in his sixties with acute or convalescent COVID-19. The material sequenced was peripheral blood. The chain uses TRBV12-3 or TRBV12-4 and TRBJ1-5; D remains unclear. CDR3 in DNA: TGTGCCAGCAGTTTACAGGCGCATCAGCCCCAGCATTTT. Translated: CASSLQAHQPQHF.